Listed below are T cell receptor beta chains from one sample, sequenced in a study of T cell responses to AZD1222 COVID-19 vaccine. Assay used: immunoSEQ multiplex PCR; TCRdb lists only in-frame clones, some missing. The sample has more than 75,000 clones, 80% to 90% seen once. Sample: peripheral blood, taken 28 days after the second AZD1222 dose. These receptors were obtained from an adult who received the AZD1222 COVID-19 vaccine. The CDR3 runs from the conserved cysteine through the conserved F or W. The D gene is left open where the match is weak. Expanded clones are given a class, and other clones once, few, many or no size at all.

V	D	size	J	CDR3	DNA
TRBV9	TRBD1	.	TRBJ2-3	CASSARDRGIGSTDTQYF	TGTGCCAGCAGCGCCCGGGACAGGGGCATCGGTAGCACAGATACGCAGTATTTT
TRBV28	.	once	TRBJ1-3	CASSSYQAGNTIYF	TGTGCCAGCAGTTCTTATCAGGCTGGAAACACCATATATTTT
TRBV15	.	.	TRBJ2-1	CATSRGPRTSYNEQFF	TGTGCCACCAGCAGAGGGCCCCGGACATCCTACAATGAGCAGTTCTTC
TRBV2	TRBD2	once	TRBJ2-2	CASRELAGITGELFF	TGTGCCAGCAGGGAACTAGCGGGAATCACCGGGGAGCTGTTTTTT
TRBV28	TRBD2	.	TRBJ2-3	CASSFASSGSFADTQYF	TGTGCCAGCAGTTTTGCGTCTAGCGGGAGTTTCGCAGATACGCAGTATTTT
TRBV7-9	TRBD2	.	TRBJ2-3	CASSSGTSGRAADTQYF	TGTGCCAGCAGCTCCGGGACTAGCGGGAGGGCCGCAGATACGCAGTATTTT
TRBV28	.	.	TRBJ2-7	CASSLSVAYEQYF	TGTGCCAGCAGTCTCTCTGTGGCTTACGAGCAGTACTTC
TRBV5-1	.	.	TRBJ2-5	CASSSYSGETQYF	TGCGCCAGCAGCTCCTACTCCGGAGAGACCCAGTACTTC
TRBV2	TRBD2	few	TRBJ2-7	CASSLSGGAFGQYF	TGTGCCAGCAGTTTGAGCGGGGGCGCTTTTGGGCAGTACTTC
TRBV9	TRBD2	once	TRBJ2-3	CASSFGLAGVTDTQYF	TGTGCCAGCAGCTTTGGACTAGCGGGAGTAACAGATACGCAGTATTTT
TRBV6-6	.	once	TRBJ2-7	CASRQDGTYEQYF	TGTGCCAGCAGACAAGACGGAACCTACGAGCAGTACTTC
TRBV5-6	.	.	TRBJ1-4	CASSLESRKLFF	TGTGCCAGCAGCTTAGAATCACGAAAACTGTTTTTT
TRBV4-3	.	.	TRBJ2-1	CASSQGRVNEQFF	TGCGCCAGCAGCCAAGGTAGGGTCAATGAGCAGTTCTTC
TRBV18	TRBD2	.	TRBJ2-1	CASSPGTSGYNEQFF	TGTGCCAGCTCCCCCGGGACTAGCGGGTACAATGAGCAGTTCTTC
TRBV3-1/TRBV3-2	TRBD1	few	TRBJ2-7	CASSQGTGGVDEQYF	TGTGCCAGCAGCCAGGGGACAGGGGGCGTCGACGAGCAGTACTTC
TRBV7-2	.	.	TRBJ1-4	CASSLAVAEGSEKLFF	TGTGCCAGCAGCTTAGCGGTGGCGGAGGGGAGTGAAAAACTGTTTTTT
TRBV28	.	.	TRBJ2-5	CASSTKGWYQETQYF	TGTGCCAGCAGTACGAAGGGGTGGTACCAAGAGACCCAGTACTTC
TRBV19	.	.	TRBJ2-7	CASRQQGAYEQYF	TGTGCCAGTAGGCAACAGGGCGCCTACGAGCAGTACTTC
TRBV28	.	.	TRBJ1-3	CASRAPGNTIYF	TGTGCCAGCAGGGCCCCTGGAAACACCATATATTTT
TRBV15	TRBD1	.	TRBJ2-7	CATSPTPGQGLEQYF	TGTGCCACCAGCCCAACCCCGGGACAGGGTCTCGAGCAGTACTTC
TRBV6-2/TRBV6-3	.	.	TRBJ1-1	CASSYLHGELNTEAFF	TGTGCCAGCAGTTACCTCCATGGGGAGCTGAACACTGAAGCTTTCTTT
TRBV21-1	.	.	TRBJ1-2	CASSNIDPRQNVNYGYTF	TGTGCCAGCAGCAATATAGATCCTCGGCAGAACGTCAACTATGGCTACACCTTC
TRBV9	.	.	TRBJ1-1	CASSGGEFGGEAFF	TGTGCCAGCAGCGGGGGTGAGTTCGGGGGTGAAGCTTTCTTT
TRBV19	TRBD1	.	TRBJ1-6	CASSTPPGTGPLHF	TGTGCCAGTAGTACGCCCCCCGGGACAGGGCCCCTCCACTTT
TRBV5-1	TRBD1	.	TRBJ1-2	CASSGTGLYGYTF	TGCGCCAGCAGCGGGACAGGGTTGTATGGCTACACCTTC
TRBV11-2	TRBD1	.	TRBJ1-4	CASSLGAGGGEKLFF	TGTGCCAGCAGCTTAGGGGCAGGGGGTGGAGAAAAACTGTTTTTT
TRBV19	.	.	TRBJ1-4	CASSTPSTRLEKLFF	TGTGCCAGTAGTACCCCCAGCACCCGACTTGAAAAACTGTTTTTT